This is a list of T cell receptor beta chains from one sample in a study of blood T cell repertoires in COVID-19. Clones were sequenced by immunoSEQ multiplex PCR, and TCRdb holds only the in-frame ones, with some missing. The sample holds some 240,000 clones, roughly 92% seen once. The sequencing sample was made of peripheral blood. These TCRs come from a man aged 55 to 70 with COVID-19, enrolled during active disease. Each CDR3 is given with its conserved first and last residue. The D gene is left open where the match is weak. Expanded clones are given a class, and other clones once, few, many or no size at all.

v_gene	j_gene	abundance	d_gene	CDR3nt	CDR3aa
TRBV6-6	TRBJ1-1	.	.	TGTGCCAGCAGTTACTCGAGGCGGAGTACTGAAGCTTTCTTT	CASSYSRRSTEAFF
TRBV25-1	TRBJ2-7	.	.	TGTGCCAGCAGCCCCGCAGGGAATCGGTACGAGCAGTACTTC	CASSPAGNRYEQYF
TRBV4-1	TRBJ1-2	.	TRBD1	TGCGCCAGCAGCCAAACTGGGACAGGGGGCGAGAAGCACACCTTC	CASSQTGTGGEKHTF
TRBV27	TRBJ2-1	.	.	TGTGCCAGCAGTTTTCGGGTGGGTGAGCAGTTCTTC	CASSFRVGEQFF
TRBV5-4	TRBJ2-2	.	.	TGTGCCAGCAGCTTGCGGAGATCTGGCGGAGCGAACACCGGGGAGCTGTTTTTT	CASSLRRSGGANTGELFF
TRBV27	TRBJ2-7	.	.	TGTGCCAGCAGTTTGCGGGTCGAGCAGTACTTC	CASSLRVEQYF
TRBV4-2	TRBJ1-2	.	.	TGTGCCAGCAGCCAAGAAGTTGACAATAACTATGGCTACACCTTC	CASSQEVDNNYGYTF
TRBV9	TRBJ1-2	.	TRBD1	TGTGCCAGCAGCGCCGGACAGGGTGATGGCTACACCTTC	CASSAGQGDGYTF
TRBV19	TRBJ1-4	.	.	TGTGCCAGTAGCAAATACAGGACTAATGAAAAACTGTTTTTT	CASSKYRTNEKLFF
TRBV29-1	TRBJ1-1	.	.	TGCAGCGTTAGACAGTTGAACACTGAAGCTTTCTTT	CSVRQLNTEAFF
TRBV5-1	TRBJ2-1	.	TRBD2	TGCGCCAGCAGCTTGTCTGGCGGGAGGCGAGGCTGGGATGAGCAGTTCTTC	CASSLSGGRRGWDEQFF
TRBV6-6	TRBJ2-7	.	.	TGTGCCAGCAGTTTGGGGAGATTGGCCTACGAGCAGTACTTC	CASSLGRLAYEQYF
TRBV11-1	TRBJ2-5	.	.	TGTGCCAGCAGCGGCGGGCGACAAGAGACCCAGTACTTC	CASSGGRQETQYF
TRBV19	TRBJ1-5	.	TRBD1	TGTGCCAGTAGTATTTGGGGGACAGGGGTAAGTCAGCCCCAGCATTTT	CASSIWGTGVSQPQHF
TRBV18	TRBJ2-1	.	TRBD1	TGTGCCAGCTCACCCCGGGACAGGGTCTACAATGAGCAGTTCTTC	CASSPRDRVYNEQFF
TRBV4-1	TRBJ1-4	once	TRBD1	TGCGCCAGCAGCCAAGGGACAGGGGGCGTAAAACTGTTTTTT	CASSQGTGGVKLFF
TRBV4-3	TRBJ2-2	.	.	TGCGCCAGCAGCCAAGAGCGGAACACCGGGGAGCTGTTTTTT	CASSQERNTGELFF
TRBV4-3	TRBJ1-1	.	.	TGCGCCAGCAGCCACAGGGGCTTATCGAACACTGAAGCTTTCTTT	CASSHRGLSNTEAFF
TRBV7-2	TRBJ1-2	.	.	TGTGCCAGCAGCCCCCGGGAGGGACCCGATGGCTACACCTTC	CASSPREGPDGYTF
TRBV7-3	TRBJ2-7	.	TRBD2	TGTGCCAGCAGCTGGCCTAGCGGGGGGGCCCCCGAGCAGTACTTC	CASSWPSGGAPEQYF
TRBV5-4	TRBJ2-1	.	TRBD2	TGTGCCAGCAGCTCCCAACAACCCATACTAGCGGGATACAGGAATGAGCAGTTCTTC	CASSSQQPILAGYRNEQFF
TRBV7-2	TRBJ2-7	.	.	TGTGCCAGCAGCTGGGGCTCCGACTACGAGCAGTACTTC	CASSWGSDYEQYF
TRBV2	TRBJ1-6	.	TRBD1	TGTGCCAGCAGTGAGGGGAACAGGGGGCGAGGTTCACCCCTCCACTTT	CASSEGNRGRGSPLHF
TRBV5-1	TRBJ2-7	.	TRBD1	TGCGCCAGCAGCTCGGGACAGGGACTCAACGAGCAGTACTTC	CASSSGQGLNEQYF
TRBV7-8	TRBJ2-1	once	.	TGTGCCAGCAGCTTAGTCGCAGGCTCGAGCTCCTACAATGAGCAGTTCTTC	CASSLVAGSSSYNEQFF
TRBV5-1	TRBJ2-3	.	.	TGCGCCAGCAGCTTGAATAGACTCAAGGCCGAAGATACGCAGTATTTT	CASSLNRLKAEDTQYF
TRBV6-2/TRBV6-3	TRBJ2-7	.	.	TGTGCCAGCAGCCCAGAGGGTGGCGGGGGCCCATACGAGCAGTACTTC	CASSPEGGGGPYEQYF
TRBV6-1	TRBJ2-7	.	.	TGTGCCAGCAGTGAAGCGGGGGCAGGGTTCTACGAGCAGTACTTC	CASSEAGAGFYEQYF
TRBV28	TRBJ2-1	.	TRBD2	TGTGCCAGCGGGCTAGCGGGAGTAGGTGAGCAGTTCTTC	CASGLAGVGEQFF
TRBV18	TRBJ2-7	.	TRBD1	TGTGCCAGCTCACCAAGGACAGGGGGAAACGAGCAGTACTTC	CASSPRTGGNEQYF
TRBV5-1	TRBJ2-1	once	TRBD2	TGCGCCAGCAGCCCGGGGACTAGCGGGAGCTACAATGAGCAGTTCTTC	CASSPGTSGSYNEQFF
TRBV19	TRBJ1-5	.	TRBD1	TGTGCCAGTAGTGTAAACAGGGGAAGCAATCAGCCCCAGCATTTT	CASSVNRGSNQPQHF
TRBV4-1	TRBJ2-1	.	TRBD2	TGCGCCAGCAGCCAAGGATTCAGGCGGACTAGCGGGAGGAATGAGCAGTTCTTC	CASSQGFRRTSGRNEQFF
TRBV10-3	TRBJ2-6	.	.	TGTGCCATCGGGGGTCGACAGGTCCTCTCTGGGGCCAACGTCCTGACTTTC	CAIGGRQVLSGANVLTF
TRBV7-2	TRBJ2-4	.	.	TGTGCCAGCAGTCCTAGGTGGTCGGCGGGATTAGCCAAAAACATTCAGTACTTC	CASSPRWSAGLAKNIQYF
TRBV27	TRBJ2-7	once	TRBD1	TGTGCCAGCAGTTTTGGGACAGGGGCCTACGAGCAGTACTTC	CASSFGTGAYEQYF
TRBV7-2	TRBJ2-1	.	.	TGTGCCAGCAGCTTAGCGGCTTCGAGGTACAATGAGCAGTTCTTC	CASSLAASRYNEQFF
TRBV6-2/TRBV6-3	TRBJ1-5	.	.	TGTGCCAGCAGTTACTCGACGACAGAATTCAATCAGCCCCAGCATTTT	CASSYSTTEFNQPQHF
TRBV5-1	TRBJ2-7	once	.	TGCGCCAGCAGCTTAACAGCATCCTACGAGCAGTACTTC	CASSLTASYEQYF
TRBV14	TRBJ1-6	.	.	TGTGCCAGCAGCCAGTCGGGTCAATCACCCCTCCACTTT	CASSQSGQSPLHF
TRBV2	TRBJ1-6	.	.	TGTGCCAGCAGGACGGACATAAGCTCACCCCTCCACTTT	CASRTDISSPLHF
TRBV3-1/TRBV3-2	TRBJ2-1	.	TRBD2	TGTGCCAGCAGCCATTCTAGCGGCGGGCCCATTGAGCAGTTCTTC	CASSHSSGGPIEQFF
TRBV19	TRBJ2-5	.	.	TGTGCCACAAGCGGCCCAGGCGGGACGGGAGAGACCCAGTACTTC	CATSGPGGTGETQYF
TRBV4-2	TRBJ2-1	.	TRBD2	TGTGCCAGCAGCCGGGAACTAGCGGGAACCTACAATGAGCAGTTCTTC	CASSRELAGTYNEQFF
TRBV2	TRBJ1-2	.	.	TGTGCCAGCAGTAGACAGGTTGGCTACACCTTC	CASSRQVGYTF
TRBV10-3	TRBJ1-2	.	.	TGTGCCATCAGCGAGGCCGGGTCTAACTATGGCTACACCTTC	CAISEAGSNYGYTF
TRBV19	TRBJ1-2	.	TRBD1	TGTGCCAGTAGAGGGACAGGGTATGGCTACACCTTC	CASRGTGYGYTF
TRBV7-2	TRBJ1-5	.	.	TGTGCCAGCAGCTTAGCCGCGGGCAGACAGCCCCAGCATTTT	CASSLAAGRQPQHF
TRBV7-9	TRBJ1-6	.	.	TGTGCCAGCAGCCTAAAGGGGCCCTCCTATAATTCACCCCTCCACTTT	CASSLKGPSYNSPLHF
TRBV24-1	TRBJ2-7	.	.	TGTGCCACCAGTGATAGCAGGGGAGACGAGCAGTACTTC	CATSDSRGDEQYF
TRBV27	TRBJ2-7	.	TRBD2	TGTGCCAGCAGTTTTGGGGAGGGTGGCTACGAGCAGTACTTC	CASSFGEGGYEQYF
TRBV30	TRBJ1-6	.	.	TGTGCCTGGAGTGGAAAAACGAGCTCCTATAATTCACCCCTCCACTTT	CAWSGKTSSYNSPLHF
TRBV20-1	TRBJ2-1	.	.	TGCAGTACAGGATACTACAATGAGCAGTTCTTC	CSTGYYNEQFF
TRBV7-9	TRBJ2-7	.	TRBD1	TGTGCCAGCAGCCCTCCGGGACAGACCTACGAGCAGTACTTC	CASSPPGQTYEQYF
TRBV5-6	TRBJ1-5	.	.	TGTGCCAGCAGCTTAAGAGGGGACTACAATCAGCCCCAGCATTTT	CASSLRGDYNQPQHF
TRBV5-4	TRBJ2-2	few	.	TGTGCCAGCAGCTTGCCGGGGGCCGGGGAGCTGTTTTTT	CASSLPGAGELFF
TRBV7-2	TRBJ2-7	.	TRBD1	TGTGCCAGCAGCTCCACCAGACAGGGTTCGCAGCAGTACTTC	CASSSTRQGSQQYF
TRBV13	TRBJ2-7	.	TRBD1	TGTGCCAGCAGCCGGACAGGGGCGTCCTACGAGCAGTACTTC	CASSRTGASYEQYF
TRBV6-1	TRBJ1-2	.	TRBD1	TGTGCCAGCAGTGCTAGGAACAGGGGGCCCAACTATGGCTACACCTTC	CASSARNRGPNYGYTF
TRBV4-1	TRBJ1-2	.	.	TGCGCCAGCAGCCAAGATGCACAGGGCTTTGGCTACACCTTC	CASSQDAQGFGYTF